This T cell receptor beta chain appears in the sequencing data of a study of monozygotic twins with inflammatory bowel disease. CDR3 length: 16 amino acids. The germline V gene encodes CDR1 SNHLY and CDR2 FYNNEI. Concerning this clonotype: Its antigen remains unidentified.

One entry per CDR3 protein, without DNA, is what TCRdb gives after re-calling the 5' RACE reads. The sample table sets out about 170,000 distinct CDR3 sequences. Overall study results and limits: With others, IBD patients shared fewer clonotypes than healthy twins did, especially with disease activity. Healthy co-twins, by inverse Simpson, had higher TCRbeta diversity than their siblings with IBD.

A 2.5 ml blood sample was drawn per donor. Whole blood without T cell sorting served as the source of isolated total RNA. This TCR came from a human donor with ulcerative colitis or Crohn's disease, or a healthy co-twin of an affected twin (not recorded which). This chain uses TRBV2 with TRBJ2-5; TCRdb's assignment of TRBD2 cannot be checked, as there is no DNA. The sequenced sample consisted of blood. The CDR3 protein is CASRHTSGSARETQYF. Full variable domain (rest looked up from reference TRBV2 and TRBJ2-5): EPEVTQTPSHQVTQMGQEVILRCVPISNHLYFYWYRQILGQKVEFLVSFYNNEISEKSEIFDDQFSVERPDGSNFTLKIRSTKLEDSAMYFCASRHTSGSARETQYFGPGTRLLVL.